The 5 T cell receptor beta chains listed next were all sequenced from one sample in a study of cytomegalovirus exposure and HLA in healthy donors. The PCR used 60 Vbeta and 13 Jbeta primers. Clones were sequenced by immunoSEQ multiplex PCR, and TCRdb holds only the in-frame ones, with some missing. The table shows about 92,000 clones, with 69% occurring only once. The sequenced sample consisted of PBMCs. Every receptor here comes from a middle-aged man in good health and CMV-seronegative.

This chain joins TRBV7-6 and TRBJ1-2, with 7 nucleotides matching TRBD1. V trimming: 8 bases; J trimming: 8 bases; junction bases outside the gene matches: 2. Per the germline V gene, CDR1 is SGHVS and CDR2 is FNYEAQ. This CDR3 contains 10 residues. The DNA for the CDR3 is TGTGCCAGCGTCAGGGGGGGCTACACCTTC. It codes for CASVRGGYTF.

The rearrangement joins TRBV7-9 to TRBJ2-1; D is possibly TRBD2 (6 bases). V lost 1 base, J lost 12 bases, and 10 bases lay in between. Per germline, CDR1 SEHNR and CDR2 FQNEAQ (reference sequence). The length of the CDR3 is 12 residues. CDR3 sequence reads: CASSLGGSGQFF. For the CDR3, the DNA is TGTGCCAGCAGCTTAGGAGGTAGCGGGCAGTTCTTC.

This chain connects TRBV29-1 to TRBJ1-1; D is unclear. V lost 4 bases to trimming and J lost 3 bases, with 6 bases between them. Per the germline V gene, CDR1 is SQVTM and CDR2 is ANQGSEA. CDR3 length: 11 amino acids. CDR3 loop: CSVVGDTEAFF. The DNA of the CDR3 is TGCAGCGTTGTGGGCGACACTGAAGCTTTCTTT.

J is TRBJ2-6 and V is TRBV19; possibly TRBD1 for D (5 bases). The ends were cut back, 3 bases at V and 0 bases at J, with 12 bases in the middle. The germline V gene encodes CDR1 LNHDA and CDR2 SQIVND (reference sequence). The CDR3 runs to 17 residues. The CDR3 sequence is CASSMGLSISGANVLTF. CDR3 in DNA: TGTGCCAGTAGTATGGGGCTAAGCATCTCTGGGGCCAACGTCCTGACTTTC.

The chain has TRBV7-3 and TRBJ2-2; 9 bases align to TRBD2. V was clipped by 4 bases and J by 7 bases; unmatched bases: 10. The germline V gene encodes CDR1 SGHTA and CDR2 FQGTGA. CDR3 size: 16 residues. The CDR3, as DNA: TGTGCCAGCAGCTCCGCCCCGACTAGCGGAGGCGGGGAGCTGTTTTTT. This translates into CASSSAPTSGGGELFF.